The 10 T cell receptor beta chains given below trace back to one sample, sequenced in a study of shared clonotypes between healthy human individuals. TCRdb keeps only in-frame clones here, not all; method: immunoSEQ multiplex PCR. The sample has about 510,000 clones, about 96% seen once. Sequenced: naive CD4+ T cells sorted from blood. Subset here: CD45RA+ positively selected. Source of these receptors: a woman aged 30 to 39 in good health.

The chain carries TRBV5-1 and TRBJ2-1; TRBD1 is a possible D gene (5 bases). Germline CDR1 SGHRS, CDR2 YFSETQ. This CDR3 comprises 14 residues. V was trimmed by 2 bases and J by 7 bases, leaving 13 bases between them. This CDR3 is CASSFIPGKNEQFF. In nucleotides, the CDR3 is TGCGCCAGCAGCTTTATCCCAGGGAAAAATGAGCAGTTCTTC.

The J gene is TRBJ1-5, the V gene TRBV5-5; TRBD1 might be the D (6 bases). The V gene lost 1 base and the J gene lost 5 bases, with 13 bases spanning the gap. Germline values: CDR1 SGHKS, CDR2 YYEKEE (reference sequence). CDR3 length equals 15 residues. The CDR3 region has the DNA TGTGCCAGCAGCTTGTTCTCAGGGGATCATCAGCCCCAGCATTTT. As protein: CASSLFSGDHQPQHF.

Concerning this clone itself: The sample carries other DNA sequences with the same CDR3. CDR3 in DNA: TGTGCCAGCAGCACCCGGACCGGATACGAGCAGTACTTC. It translates to CASSTRTGYEQYF. The genes are TRBV9 and TRBJ2-7; unclear D gene. Trimming cost V 4 bases and J 4 bases, with 12 bases left between them. The CDR3 is made up of 13 amino acids. Germline V gene data show CDR1 as SGDLS and CDR2 as YYNGEE.

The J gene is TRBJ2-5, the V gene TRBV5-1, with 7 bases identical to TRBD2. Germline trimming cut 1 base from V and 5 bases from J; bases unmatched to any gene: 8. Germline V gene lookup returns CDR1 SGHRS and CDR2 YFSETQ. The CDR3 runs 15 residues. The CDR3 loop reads CASSLIGGSVETQYF. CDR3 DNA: TGCGCCAGCAGCTTGATCGGCGGGAGCGTGGAGACCCAGTACTTC.

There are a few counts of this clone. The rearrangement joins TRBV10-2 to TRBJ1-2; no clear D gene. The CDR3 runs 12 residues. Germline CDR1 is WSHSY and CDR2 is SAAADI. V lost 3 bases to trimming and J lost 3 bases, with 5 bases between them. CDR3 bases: TGCGCCAGCAGTGACTCCGACTATGGCTACACCTTC. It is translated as CASSDSDYGYTF.

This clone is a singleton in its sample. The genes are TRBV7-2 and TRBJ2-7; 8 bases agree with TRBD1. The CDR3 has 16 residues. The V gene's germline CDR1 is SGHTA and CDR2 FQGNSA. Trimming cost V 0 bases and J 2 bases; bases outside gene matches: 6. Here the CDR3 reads CASSLARTGRTYEQYF. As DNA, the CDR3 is TGTGCCAGCAGCTTAGCGCGGACAGGGCGGACCTACGAGCAGTACTTC.

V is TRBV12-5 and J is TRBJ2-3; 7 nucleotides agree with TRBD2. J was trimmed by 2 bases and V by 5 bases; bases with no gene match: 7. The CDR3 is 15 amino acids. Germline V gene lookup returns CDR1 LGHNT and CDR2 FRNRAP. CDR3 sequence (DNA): TGTGCTAGTGGTGACTCTAGCGGAAACACAGATACGCAGTATTTT. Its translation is CASGDSSGNTDTQYF.

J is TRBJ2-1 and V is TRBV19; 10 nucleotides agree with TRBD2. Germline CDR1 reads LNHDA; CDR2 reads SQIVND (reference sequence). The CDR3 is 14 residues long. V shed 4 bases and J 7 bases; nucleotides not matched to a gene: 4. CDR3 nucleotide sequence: TGTGCCAGTAGTACTAGCGGGAGCTGGAATGAGCAGTTCTTC. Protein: CASSTSGSWNEQFF.

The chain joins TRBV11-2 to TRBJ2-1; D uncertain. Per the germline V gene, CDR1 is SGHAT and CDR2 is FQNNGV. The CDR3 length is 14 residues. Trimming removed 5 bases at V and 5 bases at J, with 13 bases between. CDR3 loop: CASSPNWPDNEQFF. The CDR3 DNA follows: TGTGCCAGCAGCCCCAACTGGCCCGACAATGAGCAGTTCTTC.

The CDR3: CATSSYWKSGKSETQYF. The CDR3 nucleotides read TGTGCCACCAGCAGTTATTGGAAAAGCGGGAAATCAGAGACCCAGTACTTC. The chain carries TRBV15 and TRBJ2-5; 7 nucleotides line up with TRBD2. V lost 3 bases, J lost 4 bases, and 14 bases stayed unmatched. Germline CDR1 reads LNHNV; CDR2 reads YYDKDF (reference sequence). CDR3 length: 17 residues.